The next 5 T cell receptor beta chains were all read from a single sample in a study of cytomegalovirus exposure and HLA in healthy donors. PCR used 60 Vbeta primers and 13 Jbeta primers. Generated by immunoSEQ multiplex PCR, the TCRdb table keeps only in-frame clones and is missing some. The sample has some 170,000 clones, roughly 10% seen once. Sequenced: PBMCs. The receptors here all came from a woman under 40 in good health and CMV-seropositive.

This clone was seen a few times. This CDR3 is CASSPWWAETQYF. In nucleotides, the CDR3 is TGCGCCAGCAGCCCCTGGTGGGCGGAGACCCAGTACTTC. The chain combines TRBV5-1 with TRBJ2-5, with D uncertain. The CDR3 spans 13 residues. CDR1 and CDR2 from the germline V gene are SGHRS and YFSETQ. Trimming stripped 4 bases from V and 5 bases from J, with 12 bases between.

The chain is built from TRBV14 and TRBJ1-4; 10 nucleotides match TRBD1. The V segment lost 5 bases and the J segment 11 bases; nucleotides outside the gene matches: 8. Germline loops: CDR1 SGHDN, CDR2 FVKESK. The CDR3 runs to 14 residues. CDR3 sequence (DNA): TGTGCCAGCAGCACGGGACAGGGGAGAGGGAAACTGTTTTTT. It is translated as CASSTGQGRGKLFF.

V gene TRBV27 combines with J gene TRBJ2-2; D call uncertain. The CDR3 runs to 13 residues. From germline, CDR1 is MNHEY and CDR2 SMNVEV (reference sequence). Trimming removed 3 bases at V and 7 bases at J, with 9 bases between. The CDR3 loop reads CASSFTPIGELFF. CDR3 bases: TGTGCCAGCAGTTTTACTCCGATCGGGGAGCTGTTTTTT.

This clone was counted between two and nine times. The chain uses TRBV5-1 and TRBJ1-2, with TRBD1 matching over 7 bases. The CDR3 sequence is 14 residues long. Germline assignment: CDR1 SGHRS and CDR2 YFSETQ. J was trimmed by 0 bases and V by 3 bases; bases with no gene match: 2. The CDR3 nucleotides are TGCGCCAGCAGCTGGGACAGCTCTAACTATGGCTACACCTTC. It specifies CASSWDSSNYGYTF.

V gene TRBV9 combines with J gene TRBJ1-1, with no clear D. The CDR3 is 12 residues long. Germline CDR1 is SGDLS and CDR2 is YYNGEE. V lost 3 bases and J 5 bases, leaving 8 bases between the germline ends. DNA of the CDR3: TGTGCCAGCAGCGCCCTCGGTACTGAAGCTTTCTTT. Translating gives CASSALGTEAFF.